The 10 T cell receptor beta chains below were found in one sample sequenced in a study of cytomegalovirus exposure and HLA in healthy donors (TCRdb year 2017). The library was built by means of the immunoSEQ multiplex PCR assay. For the multiplex PCR, a mixture combining 60 forward primers for TCR Vbeta segments and 13 reverse primers for TCR Jbeta segments was used. TCRdb's version of the immuneACCESS table is confined to in-frame rearrangements and falls short of the full clone set. An unresolved V gene accounts for under half of the shortfall where checked; the remainder is of unknown origin. This sample comprises 60,000 to 80,000 clones, more than 60% of them detected only once. Less than 3.5% of the sample is held by the ten biggest clonotypes. Sequencing was carried out using PBMCs. Receptors were obtained from a woman aged 25 to 45 in good health and CMV-seronegative.

The chain uses TRBV19 and TRBJ1-1; no clear D. The ends were cut back, 7 bases at V and 6 bases at J, with 21 bases in the middle. The CDR3 loop spans 15 amino acids. Germline V gene sequence: CDR1 LNHDA, CDR2 SQIVND (reference sequence). The CDR3 DNA reads TGTGCCAGTACCGCACACAGCCTTCGGGGAGCTGAAGCTTTCTTT. Translation gives CASTAHSLRGAEAFF.

V usage is TRBV9 and J usage is TRBJ1-2; no clear D. With 3 bases removed from V and 5 bases from J, the gap between germline ends came to 17 bases. Per the germline V gene, CDR1 is SGDLS and CDR2 is YYNGEE. This CDR3 is built from 15 residues. The CDR3 nucleotides read TGTGCCAGCAGCGCCCCGGGGAGGGAAGGGTATGGCTACACCTTC. Its protein is CASSAPGREGYGYTF.

This rearrangement joins TRBV5-6 to TRBJ2-1, with D maybe TRBD2 (5 bases). Germline assignment: CDR1 SGHDT and CDR2 YYEEEE. The V end was cut by 0 bases, the J end by 1 base, with 8 bases between. The CDR3 consists of 15 residues. CDR3 nucleotides: TGTGCCAGCAGCTTGGGAGGGCTATCCTACAATGAGCAGTTCTTC. It encodes CASSLGGLSYNEQFF.

The rearrangement joins TRBV2 to TRBJ1-3; 8 bases agree with TRBD1. Germline CDR1 is SNHLY and CDR2 is FYNNEI. J gave up 2 bases and V 6 bases, and 9 bases lay outside the gene matches. CDR3 length: 16 residues. The CDR3 DNA sequence: TGTGCCAGCAGCGACAGGGGCAGGACAGCTGGAAACACCATATATTTT. It codes for CASSDRGRTAGNTIYF.

Comments on this clone: One junction end does not reproduce the germline sequence, and a read error may be involved. The chain employs TRBV19 and TRBJ1-5, with D perhaps TRBD1 (5 bases). Germline V gives CDR1 LNHDA, CDR2 SQIVND (reference sequence). The CDR3 runs to 17 residues. The CDR3 DNA sequence: TGTGCCAGTAGTCTAGAGGACAATTTCCCCAGCAATCAGCCCCAGCATTTT. Encoded protein: CASSLEDNFPSNQPQHF.

This chain connects TRBV7-9 to TRBJ1-1; the D gene is possibly TRBD1 (6 bases). Trimming shortened V by 5 bases and J by 1 base, and 14 bases separated the two germline ends. The CDR3 extends over 15 amino acids. Germline-derived CDR1 and CDR2 are SEHNR and FQNEAQ (reference sequence). CDR3 region: CASSQDSLSNTEAFF. CDR3 bases: TGTGCCAGCAGCCAGGACAGCCTTTCGAACACTGAAGCTTTCTTT.

The genes are TRBV27 and TRBJ1-5; D ambiguous. The CDR3 consists of 15 residues. Germline V gene data show CDR1 as MNHEY and CDR2 as SMNVEV (reference sequence). Between the trimmed V and J ends, which lost 2 bases and 0 bases, there was a span of 8 bases. CDR3 coding DNA: TGTGCCAGCAGTTTAATGTACGGTAGCAATCAGCCCCAGCATTTT. Translation: CASSLMYGSNQPQHF.

The chain is built from TRBV30 and TRBJ1-1, with 7 bases lining up with TRBD1. This CDR3 region has 14 residues. Germline V lookup: CDR1 GTSNPN, CDR2 SVGIG (reference sequence). The J segment lost 0 bases and the V segment lost 8 bases, leaving 9 bases of the junction unmatched. Written as DNA, the CDR3 is TGTGCCCGCGGGACAGCCTCGATGAACACTGAAGCTTTCTTT. Its protein product is CARGTASMNTEAFF.

This chain links TRBV10-1 with TRBJ2-5; 10 bases match TRBD1. The J call is doubtful: the DNA matches TRBJ2-7 better. There are 15 residues in the CDR3. CDR1 WNHNN and CDR2 SYGVQD come from the germline V gene (reference sequence). CDR3 amino acids: CASSEGGTGDYEQYF. In DNA form, the CDR3 reads TGCGCCAGCAGTGAGGGGGGGACAGGGGACTACGAGCAGTACTTC.

The chain couples TRBV7-9 to TRBJ1-1, with D hard to call. V lost 5 bases to trimming and J lost 0 bases, with 7 bases between them. The germline CDR1 and CDR2 sequences are SEHNR and FQNEAQ (reference sequence). The CDR3 spans 13 residues. The CDR3 loop reads CASSRVVNTEAFF. CDR3 nucleotides: TGTGCCAGCAGCCGAGTGGTGAACACTGAAGCTTTCTTT. Full variable domain (remainder filled in from reference TRBV7-9 and TRBJ1-1): DTGVSQNPRHKITKRGQNVTFRCDPISEHNRLYWYRQTLGQGPEFLTYFQNEAQLEKSRLLSDRFSAERPKGSFSTLEIQRTEQGDSAMYLCASSRVVNTEAFFGQGTRLTVV.